This T cell receptor beta chain was identified in a study of OX40 agonist ivuxolimab in advanced cancers. Produced via immunoSEQ multiplex PCR; TCRdb's table is partial and in-frame only. The data hold about 80,000 clones, with around 94% observed a single time. Germline V gene data show CDR1 as SGHDT and CDR2 as YYEEEE. The V and J ends lost 7 bases and 4 bases respectively, with 23 bases between them. This CDR3 contains 16 residues. The sequenced sample was CD4+ or CD8+ T cells sorted from blood, obtained in a trial of the OX40 agonist ivuxolimab. The gene calls are TRBV5-6 and TRBJ1-2; perhaps TRBD1 as D (6 bases). The clonotype was recovered from an adult with an advanced solid tumor such as melanoma, head and neck, liver or kidney cancer. CDR3 sequence reads: CASSTGYSVDGYGYTF. CDR3 in DNA: TGTGCCAGCTCCACAGGGTATTCCGTGGATGGCTATGGCTACACCTTC.